This T cell receptor beta chain was observed in a study of shared clonotypes between healthy human individuals. Terminally differentiated effector memory CD45RA+ cells were left out of the naive CD8 fraction, which was CD45RO-negative and positively selected for CCR7. Each cell subset's genomic DNA was divided evenly among several immunoSEQ plates. Clones were read by immunoSEQ multiplex PCR, and TCRdb kept only the in-frame ones, dropping some. The profile shows fewer than 1 million clones, about 96% of them singletons. CDR1 and CDR2 (germline): PRHDT, FYEKMQ (reference sequence). The CDR3 extends over 16 amino acids. The ends lost 4 bases at V and 0 bases at J; junction bases unmatched: 6.

This chain connects TRBV13 to TRBJ2-7; 10 bases are shared with TRBD2. The sequenced material came from naive CD8+ T cells sorted from blood. The sequence was collected from a man aged 25 to 40 in good health. CDR3 amino acids: CASSSSAGGPSYEQYF. In DNA form, the CDR3 reads TGTGCCAGCAGCTCCTCAGCGGGAGGGCCCTCCTACGAGCAGTACTTC.